Detailed here is one TCR beta chain. Its antigen is currently unknown. Sequenced by immunoSEQ multiplex PCR; TCRdb stores in-frame clones only, minus some. The sample yields 1,100,000 or so clones, around 82% seen once. The V and J ends lost 5 bases and 7 bases, in that order; junction bases with no gene match: 3. Germline V gene lookup returns CDR1 GTSNPN and CDR2 SVGIG (reference sequence). The length of the CDR3 is 11 residues. This entry is derived from a study of shared clonotypes between healthy human individuals. General study results and limits: Blood was the sole source, and tissue repertoires probably differ.

The clonotype was recovered from a man in his late teens or twenties in good health. Some clones in this sample may be carry-over from other donors' samples. The sequencing sample was made of memory CD4+ T cells from PBMCs. Subset noted: CD45RA-negative fraction. The rearrangement uses TRBV30 and TRBJ2-5, with 8 bases aligning to TRBD1. CDR3 in DNA: TGTGCCTGGCAGGGGGCGGTGACCCAGTACTTC. It encodes CAWQGAVTQYF.